This entry lists 9 T cell receptor beta chains sequenced from one sample in a study of blood T cell repertoires in COVID-19 (dated by TCRdb to 2018 to 2021). Library generation was performed with the immunoSEQ multiplex PCR assay. The clones in this table, taken by TCRdb from immuneACCESS, are in-frame only. Not every clone is retained; where verified, under half of the shortfall comes from an unresolved V gene, and the cause of the rest is unknown. The sample includes 100,000 to 150,000 clones, with 74% observed a single time. Less than 6.5% of the sample lies in the top ten. Sequenced input: peripheral blood. Receptor source: a man aged 60-69 years with acute or convalescent COVID-19.

The CDR3 bases are TGTGCCTGGAGTCTGTCGTGGGAGTTGGCCTATGGCTACACCTTC. It encodes CAWSLSWELAYGYTF. This sequence joins TRBV30 and TRBJ1-2; no reliable D call. CDR1 and CDR2 from the germline V gene are GTSNPN and SVGIG (reference sequence). Trimming removed 2 bases at V and 4 bases at J, with 17 bases between. The CDR3 spans 15 residues.

The chain couples TRBV7-2 to TRBJ2-3, with unresolved D. Germline assignment: CDR1 SGHTA and CDR2 FQGNSA. Trimming left V 2 bases short and J 7 bases short, with 10 bases between. The CDR3 has 13 residues. CDR3 sequence reads: CASSLSQENTQYF. The CDR3 DNA reads TGTGCCAGCAGCTTAAGTCAGGAAAATACGCAGTATTTT.

This clone came up once. The chain employs TRBV13 and TRBJ1-1; 11 bases fit TRBD1. Germline lookup yields CDR1 PRHDT and CDR2 FYEKMQ (reference sequence). The length of the CDR3 is 13 residues. The V segment lost 5 bases and the J segment 9 bases; nucleotides outside the gene matches: 5. The DNA for the CDR3 is TGTGCCAGCAGCCTTTGGACAGGGGGCAAAGCTTTCTTT. Encoded protein: CASSLWTGGKAFF.

The chain employs TRBV4-1 and TRBJ2-1, with 13 positions matching TRBD2. Per the germline V gene, CDR1 is MGHRA and CDR2 is YSYEKL. There are 16 residues in the CDR3. Germline trimming cut 2 bases from V and 12 bases from J; bases unmatched to any gene: 10. The CDR3 spells CASSQTGTSGTMRQFF. CDR3 nucleotide sequence: TGCGCCAGCAGCCAAACCGGGACTAGCGGGACAATGAGGCAGTTCTTC.

CDR3 protein: CASSLTSYNEQFF. CDR3 sequence (DNA): TGTGCCAGCAGTTTGACAAGCTACAATGAGCAGTTCTTC. The chain recombines TRBV12-3 or TRBV12-4 with TRBJ2-1; D ambiguous. CDR3 size: 13 residues. Trimming removed 3 bases at V and 3 bases at J, with 6 bases between.

Only a few counts were recorded for this clone. CDR3 region: CASSSGGEGNTEAFF. In DNA, the CDR3 is TGTGCCAGCAGTTCCGGGGGGGAAGGCAACACTGAAGCTTTCTTT. The gene calls are TRBV28 and TRBJ1-1; tentatively, D is TRBD1 (5 bases). From germline, CDR1 is MDHEN and CDR2 SYDVKM. The CDR3 runs 15 residues. V was clipped by 4 bases and J by 2 bases, with 14 bases between them.

CDR3 coding DNA: TGTGCCAGTAGTATAGATGGGACAGGGGCCGGCGGCTATGGCTACACCTTC. Its protein product is CASSIDGTGAGGYGYTF. The chain carries TRBV19 and TRBJ1-2, with 10 bases fitting TRBD1. Germline V gene data show CDR1 as LNHDA and CDR2 as SQIVND (reference sequence). The CDR3 is made up of 17 amino acids. The V and J ends lost 0 bases and 4 bases, in that order; junction bases with no gene match: 8. The entire variable domain, with the rest obtained from reference TRBV19 and TRBJ1-2, is as follows: DGGITQSPKYLFRKEGQNVTLSCEQNLNHDAMYWYRQDPGQGLRLIYYSQIVNDFQKGDIAEGYSVSREKKESFPLTVTSAQKNPTAFYLCASSIDGTGAGGYGYTFGSGTRLTVV.

The chain links TRBV19 to TRBJ1-4; perhaps TRBD1 as D (5 bases). This CDR3 has 16 amino acids. Looked up from germline, CDR1 is LNHDA and CDR2 is SQIVND (reference sequence). V lost 4 bases and J lost 0, with 12 bases in between. The CDR3 nucleotides are TGTGCCAGTAGTAATGGACACCCTGCAACTAATGAAAAACTGTTTTTT. It encodes CASSNGHPATNEKLFF.

This chain joins TRBV27 and TRBJ2-1; TRBD2 aligns across 8 bases. Trimming at V came to 7 bases and at J to 2 bases, leaving 4 bases not matched to a gene. The CDR3 length is 14 residues. The germline CDR1 and CDR2 sequences are MNHEY and SMNVEV (reference sequence). The CDR3 is CASTDGRAYNEQFF. The CDR3, as DNA: TGTGCCAGCACGGACGGGAGGGCCTACAATGAGCAGTTCTTC.